This TCR beta chain was found in a study of T cell responses to AZD1222 COVID-19 vaccine. The germline V and J ends were trimmed by 4 bases and 2 bases, with 8 bases remaining between them. This CDR3 is 13 amino acids long. Germline assignment: CDR1 SGHAT and CDR2 FQNNGV. Study results and caveats: Possibly, clonal diversity was underestimated; donors were largely white British and included more females. It was only after the peak T cell response that any repertoires were sampled.

Assay: immunoSEQ multiplex PCR; the TCRdb copy retains only in-frame clones and omits some. The table shows 95,000 to 130,000 clones, with 70% to 90% occurring only once. With regard to this clone: Its antigen is as yet unknown. The sample holds other DNA sequences that translate to the same CDR3.

Material: peripheral blood, obtained on day 0 of MenACWY control vaccination. The rearrangement uses TRBV11-2 and TRBJ1-2; weak D call: TRBD1 (6 bases). This clonotype was obtained from an adult in good health. The CDR3, as DNA: TGTGCCAGCAGCTCGGGACAAAACTATGGCTACACCTTC. Its translation: CASSSGQNYGYTF. Based on the CDR3 plus reference TRBV11-2 and TRBJ1-2, the full variable domain is EAGVAQSPRYKIIEKRQSVAFWCNPISGHATLYWYQQILGQGPKLLIQFQNNGVVDDSQLPKDRFSAERLKGVDSTLKIQPAKLEDSAVYLCASSSGQNYGYTFGSGTRLTVV.